The present TCR beta chain was sequenced within a study of early T cells in non-severe SARS-CoV-2 infection. The TCR library protocol was used to attach unique molecular identifiers. These identifiers were attached to individual cDNA molecules. TCRdb redid the calling of the 5' RACE reads with MiXCR, one entry per CDR3 protein. This repertoire shows around 30,000 distinct CDR3 sequences, approximately 6% found once; its top ten account for around 6.8%. This clonotype was counted at least ten times. V dropped 1 base and J dropped 1; count of bases not matched to a gene: 6. CDR1 is SGHVS, CDR2 FNYEAQ, per germline. The CDR3 extends over 16 amino acids.

This TCR derives from an adult who was a healthcare worker with PCR-confirmed SARS-CoV-2 infection or an uninfected control (not recorded which). The chain uses TRBV7-6 and TRBJ2-5; 7 bases match TRBD1. Sequencing input: whole blood. CDR3 region: CASSLVTRTGQETQYF. The CDR3 DNA reads TGTGCCAGCAGCTTAGTGACACGGACAGGCCAAGAGACCCAGTACTTC.